Listed here are 21 T cell receptor beta chains from one sample, sequenced in a study of human T cells and chemical hapten exposure (dated by TCRdb to the early 2020s). The protocol used for the library was RACE. Sequenced using a NextSeq 500. In TCRdb, the public reads were trimmed at Q25 with fastp and aligned with MiXCR, with productive beta chains retained. CDR3 protein sequences are deduplicated, and each keeps its most common genes and DNA. The sample data list under 130,000 distinct CDR3 sequences, and 34% of these were observed just once. The top ten clones comprise more than 2.5% of the sample. The time point label corresponds to: patch test 3, about 24 weeks after DPC sensitization. This specimen's treatment or condition label, per the study, means: therapeutic diphenylcyclopropenone sensitization with weekly scalp DPC. The sequencing here drew on whole blood, taken in connection with sensitization to the hapten diphenylcyclopropenone (DPC). All receptors come from a man between 40 and 49 years old with alopecia areata. Some clones in this sample may be carry-over from other donors' samples.

The V and J genes are TRBV27 and TRBJ2-4; 9 bases match TRBD1. CDR3 length equals 15 residues. Trimming removed 5 bases from V and 6 bases from J; junction bases left unmatched: 8. Germline CDR1 reads MNHEY; CDR2 reads SMNVEV (reference sequence). Here the CDR3 reads CASSPRTGERNIQYF. The CDR3 coding sequence is TGTGCCAGCAGTCCCCGGACAGGGGAACGAAACATTCAGTACTTC.

In its sample, this clonotype was seen a few times. This CDR3 reads CASSEARESAFF. The CDR3, as DNA: TGTGCCAGCAGTGAAGCGCGGGAGAGTGCGTTCTTC. The chain employs TRBV2 and TRBJ2-1; the match to TRBD2 covers 7 bases. In germline, CDR1 is SNHLY, CDR2 FYNNEI. V was pared by 0 bases and J by 15 bases, with 5 bases of the junction left unmatched. CDR3 length equals 12 residues.

This clonotype occurred a few times. The chain has TRBV6-5 and TRBJ2-3; no clear D. The CDR3 extends over 14 amino acids. Per germline, CDR1 MNHEY and CDR2 SVGAGI. Trimming took off 3 bases at V and 0 bases at J, with 7 bases between the two ends. CDR3 loop: CASSYRPSTDTQYF. The CDR3 DNA sequence: TGTGCCAGCAGTTATCGGCCTAGCACAGATACGCAGTATTTT.

Only a few counts were recorded for this clonotype. The chain links TRBV6-5 to TRBJ2-5, with D perhaps TRBD2 (6 bases). V was pared by 1 base and J by 3 bases, with 9 bases between. The CDR3 has 14 amino acids. Per the germline V gene, CDR1 is MNHEY and CDR2 is SVGAGI. CDR3 amino acids: CASSYLGGEETQYF. CDR3 sequence (DNA): TGTGCCAGCAGTTACTTAGGAGGGGAAGAGACCCAGTACTTC.

This clonotype was found a few times. The CDR3, as DNA: TGTGCCAGCAGCCCAGGGGCGGGGGCCTACGAGCAGTACGTC. This gives the protein CASSPGAGAYEQYV. This rearrangement joins TRBV7-2 to TRBJ2-7; tentatively, D is TRBD2 (7 bases). The CDR3 length is 14 residues. Germline V lookup: CDR1 SGHTA, CDR2 FQGNSA. V dropped 5 bases and J dropped 2 bases, with 13 bases sitting between them.

V usage is TRBV28 and J usage is TRBJ2-3; tentative D call: TRBD2 (6 bases). CDR3 length equals 14 residues. Trimming removed 6 bases at V and 0 bases at J, with 10 bases between. Per germline, CDR1 MDHEN and CDR2 SYDVKM. The CDR3 loop is CASSRLDSTDTQYF. The CDR3 nucleotides read TGTGCCAGCAGCCGACTAGATAGCACAGATACGCAGTATTTT.

This clonotype was found a few times. The chain carries TRBV10-3 and TRBJ2-7, with TRBD2 matching 8 bases. CDR3 size: 19 residues. The V gene's germline CDR1 is ENHRY and CDR2 SYGVKD. Trimming removed 4 bases from V and 1 base from J; junction bases left unmatched: 18. CDR3 coding DNA: TGTGCCATCAGTGCCACAATGGGGAAAGCGGGAGAAGGATCCTACGAGCAGTACGTC. Translation gives CAISATMGKAGEGSYEQYV.

This clonotype was recorded once. The rearrangement links TRBV16 to TRBJ2-1, with 10 bases that match TRBD2. V was clipped by 4 bases and J by 4 bases; unmatched bases: 4. This CDR3 spans 15 amino acids. Germline V gene sequence: CDR1 KGHSY, CDR2 FQNENV. In DNA, the CDR3 is TGTGCCAGCAGCCGCTGGACTAGCGGTTACAATGAGCAGTTCTTC. Protein sequence: CASSRWTSGYNEQFF.

The chain employs TRBV7-8 and TRBJ2-3; 7 bases agree with TRBD1. The CDR3 contains 12 residues. From germline, CDR1 is SGHVS and CDR2 FQNEAQ. The V segment lost 5 bases and the J segment 5 bases; nucleotides outside the gene matches: 1. The CDR3 DNA reads as TGTGCCAGCAGCAACAGGGGAGATACGCAGTATTTT. It specifies CASSNRGDTQYF.

V is TRBV11-2 and J is TRBJ1-6; 7 nucleotides agree with TRBD1. Germline V gene lookup returns CDR1 SGHAT and CDR2 FQNNGV. The length of the CDR3 is 14 residues. Trimming cost V 5 bases and J 9 bases; bases outside gene matches: 7. The CDR3 DNA reads as TGTGCCAGCAGCCGCCGCCGACAGGGTTCACCCCTCCACTTT. This codes for CASSRRRQGSPLHF.

This clonotype appeared a few times. The chain employs TRBV10-3 and TRBJ2-1; D call uncertain. Germline CDR1 is ENHRY and CDR2 is SYGVKD. V gave up 3 bases and J gave up 6 bases, with 9 bases separating them. This CDR3 contains 13 residues. The CDR3 region has the DNA TGTGCCATCAGTGATGGGCGAGCCAATGAGCAGTTCTTC. This gives the protein CAISDGRANEQFF.

In this sample, this clonotype turned up a few times. The chain links TRBV6-5 to TRBJ2-7; 16 bases align to TRBD2. In germline, CDR1 is MNHEY, CDR2 SVGAGI. This CDR3 is built from 16 residues. With 6 bases clipped from V and 3 bases from J, the junction kept 5 bases outside the gene matches. The CDR3 DNA reads TGTGCCAGCAGCCGCGGGACTAGCGGGAGGGGCTACGAGCAGTACTTC. Encoded protein: CASSRGTSGRGYEQYF.

The rearrangement uses TRBV11-1 and TRBJ1-1; D is uncertain. The CDR3 is 11 amino acids. Germline V lookup: CDR1 SGHAT, CDR2 FQDESV (reference sequence). The V end was cut by 7 bases, the J end by 1 base, with 4 bases between. CDR3 DNA sequence: TGTGCCAGCACAGAGAACACTGAAGCTTTCTTT. The encoded protein is CASTENTEAFF.

V and J are TRBV28 and TRBJ2-2; D not certain. Germline V gene data show CDR1 as MDHEN and CDR2 as SYDVKM. Trimming left V 4 bases short and J 7 bases short, with 7 bases between. The CDR3 loop spans 12 amino acids. CDR3 in amino acids: CASSSPFGELFF. The CDR3 coding sequence is TGTGCCAGCAGTTCCCCCTTCGGGGAGCTGTTTTTT.

This clonotype appeared a single time. This chain uses TRBV18 with TRBJ1-6; D gene uncertain. Germline loops: CDR1 KGHSH, CDR2 LQKENI. V gave up 6 bases and J gave up 9 bases, with 18 bases separating them. This CDR3 is built from 15 residues. CDR3 region: CASSPDPAWLSPLHF. The CDR3 DNA sequence: TGTGCCAGCTCCCCTGACCCGGCGTGGCTTTCACCCCTCCACTTT.

The chain uses TRBV7-9 and TRBJ2-7; the D gene is possibly TRBD2 (5 bases). Germline CDR1 is SEHNR and CDR2 is FQNEAQ (reference sequence). The CDR3 contains 14 residues. V was cut by 5 bases and J by 3 bases, with 14 bases left in between. The CDR3 coding sequence is TGTGCCAGCAGCCTCGCGGAGGTTATCTACGAGCAGTACTTC. This codes for CASSLAEVIYEQYF.

This clonotype turned up a few times. V usage is TRBV6-2 or TRBV6-3 and J usage is TRBJ2-3, with 10 nucleotides matching TRBD2. The CDR3 is 20 residues long. Germline V gene data show CDR1 as MNHEY and CDR2 as SVGEGT. V was pared by 5 bases and J by 3 bases, with 20 bases of the junction left unmatched. In DNA, the CDR3 is TGTGCCAGCAGTCACGACAGGGAAGTCACTTTAGCGGGAGGTACAGATACGCAGTATTTT. This encodes CASSHDREVTLAGGTDTQYF.

This clonotype was counted once. This chain uses TRBV9 with TRBJ2-3; 10 bases line up with TRBD2. Germline CDR1 is SGDLS and CDR2 is YYNGEE. CDR3 length: 17 residues. J lost 6 bases, V lost 4 bases, and 14 bases had no gene match. In DNA, the CDR3 is TGTGCCAGCAGCCCCAGAGGGCTAGCGGGAGCAATGGATACGCAGTATTTT. It encodes CASSPRGLAGAMDTQYF.

A few counts support this clonotype. The chain carries TRBV10-3 and TRBJ1-1, with D possibly TRBD1 on 6 matching bases. The CDR3 totals 14 residues. CDR1 is ENHRY and CDR2 is SYGVKD in the germline V gene. Trimming took off 3 bases at V and 4 bases at J, with 12 bases between the two ends. CDR3 region: CAISEQGLFTEAFF. DNA of the CDR3: TGTGCCATCAGTGAACAGGGTCTCTTCACTGAAGCTTTCTTT.

This chain uses TRBV6-5 with TRBJ2-3; the match to TRBD2 covers 16 bases. The CDR3 sequence is 17 residues long. Germline CDR1 and CDR2: MNHEY and SVGAGI. V lost 8 bases, J lost 4 bases, and 9 bases stayed unmatched. The CDR3 spells CASGGTSGRAGSDTQYF. The CDR3, as DNA: TGTGCCAGCGGGGGGACTAGCGGGAGGGCCGGGTCAGATACGCAGTATTTT.

This clonotype was picked up a small number of times. The CDR3 DNA is TGTGCCAGCTCGACTTGGGGCTCCTACGAGCAGTACGTC. Encoded protein: CASSTWGSYEQYV. The J gene is TRBJ2-7, the V gene TRBV25-1, with no clear D. V dropped 8 bases and J dropped 0 bases, with 11 bases sitting between them. Germline values: CDR1 MGHDK, CDR2 SYGVNS. The CDR3 is 13 residues long.